Detailed here is one TCR beta chain. Its antigen is unknown. The CDR3 contains 16 residues. V was clipped by 0 bases and J by 2 bases; unmatched bases: 1. Germline CDR1 and CDR2: SGHRS and YFSETQ. The data were taken from a study of Ad26.COV2.S vaccination and SARS-CoV-2 variants. Regarding the study as a whole: Responses of T cells in total may have been underestimated by the TCR breadth and depth analyses. People who got the vaccine or the placebo had similar non-spike TCR breadth. People who got the vaccine had more spike-specific TCR breadth than people who got placebo. Vaccinees reportedly had broad spike-specific CD8+ and CD4+ T cell responses.

Method: immunoSEQ multiplex PCR; TCRdb's copy keeps in-frame clones and lacks some. The repertoire includes approximately 400,000 clones, about 90% of them detected once, and 3% to 5% sits in the top ten. This chain links TRBV5-1 with TRBJ2-1; TRBD1 aligns across 11 bases. The sample in question was peripheral blood, obtained after recovery from COVID-19. This TCR derives from a human donor who had recovered from COVID-19. In nucleotides, the CDR3 is TGCGCCAGCAGCTTGGAGGACAGGGGGCCCTACAATGAGCAGTTCTTC. Protein: CASSLEDRGPYNEQFF.